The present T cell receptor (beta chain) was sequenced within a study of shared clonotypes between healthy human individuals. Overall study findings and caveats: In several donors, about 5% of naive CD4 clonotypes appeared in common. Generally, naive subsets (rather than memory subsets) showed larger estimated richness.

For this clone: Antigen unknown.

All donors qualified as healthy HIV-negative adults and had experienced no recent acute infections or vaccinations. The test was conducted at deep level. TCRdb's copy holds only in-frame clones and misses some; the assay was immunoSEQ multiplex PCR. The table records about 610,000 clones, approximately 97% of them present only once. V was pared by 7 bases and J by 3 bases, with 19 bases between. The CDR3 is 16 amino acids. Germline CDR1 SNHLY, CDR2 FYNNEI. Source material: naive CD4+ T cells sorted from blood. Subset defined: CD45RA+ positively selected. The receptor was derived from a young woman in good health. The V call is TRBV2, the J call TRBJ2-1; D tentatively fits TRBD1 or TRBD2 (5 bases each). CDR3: CASIPPGTVSYNEQFF. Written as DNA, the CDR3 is TGTGCCAGCATCCCGCCCGGGACGGTTAGCTACAATGAGCAGTTCTTC.